This T cell receptor beta chain was identified in a study of cytomegalovirus exposure and HLA in healthy donors. Germline loops: CDR1 ENHRY, CDR2 SYGVKD. This CDR3 region has 16 residues. J was trimmed by 0 bases and V by 9 bases; bases with no gene match: 6. In the PCR, 60 Vbeta and 13 Jbeta primers were used. The repertoire was sequenced with immunoSEQ multiplex PCR; TCRdb's copy has only in-frame clones and lacks some. The repertoire holds some 80,000 clones, over 70% seen once, with 5.9% in the top ten. This clone was recorded only once. The receptor was derived from a man between 18 and 35 years old in good health and CMV-seropositive. The specimen was PBMCs. The chain is built from TRBV10-3 and TRBJ2-6; 9 bases are shared with TRBD1. The CDR3 DNA is TGTGCCATGGGACAGGGAAGCGCCTCTGGGGCCAACGTCCTGACTTTC. This sequence encodes CAMGQGSASGANVLTF.